This TCR beta chain was captured by sequencing in a study of cytomegalovirus exposure and HLA in healthy donors. Germline V gene sequence: CDR1 LGHNA, CDR2 YNFKEQ. The CDR3 sequence is 16 residues long. The J segment lost 4 bases and the V segment lost 0 bases, leaving 5 bases of the junction unmatched. Produced via immunoSEQ multiplex PCR; TCRdb's table is partial and in-frame only. The table has about 360,000 clones, approximately 90% seen once; the top ten hold 0.83%. This chain links TRBV4-2 with TRBJ2-5; 10 positions match TRBD2. Sequencing was carried out using PBMCs. This sequence originates from a woman between 18 and 29 years old in good health and CMV-seronegative. CDR3 region: CASSQEPSGGAETQYF. The CDR3 DNA reads as TGTGCCAGCAGCCAAGAACCTAGCGGGGGAGCAGAGACCCAGTACTTC.